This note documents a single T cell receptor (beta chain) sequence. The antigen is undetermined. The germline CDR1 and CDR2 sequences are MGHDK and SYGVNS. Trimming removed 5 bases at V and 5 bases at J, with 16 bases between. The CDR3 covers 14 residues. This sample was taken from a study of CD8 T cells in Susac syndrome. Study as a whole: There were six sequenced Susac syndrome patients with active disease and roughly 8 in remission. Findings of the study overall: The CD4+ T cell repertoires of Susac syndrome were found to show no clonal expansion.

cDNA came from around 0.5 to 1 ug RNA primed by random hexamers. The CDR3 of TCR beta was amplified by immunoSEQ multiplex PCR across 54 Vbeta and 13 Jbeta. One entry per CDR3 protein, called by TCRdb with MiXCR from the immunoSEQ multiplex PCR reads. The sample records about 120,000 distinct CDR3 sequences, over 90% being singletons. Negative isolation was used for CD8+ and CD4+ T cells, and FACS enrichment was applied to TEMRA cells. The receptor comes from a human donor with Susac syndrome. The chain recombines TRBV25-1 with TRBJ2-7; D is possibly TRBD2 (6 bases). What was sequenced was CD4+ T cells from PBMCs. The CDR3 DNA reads TGTGCCAGCAGTCTTGGGGACTTGCGTGACGAGCAGTACTTC. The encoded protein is CASSLGDLRDEQYF.